The T cell receptor (beta chain) under discussion was sequenced for a study of response to subunit inactivated influenza vaccine. Whole-study results and caveats: The authors put forward the suggestion that each seasonal influenza vaccination may bring in only a limited number of new T cells.

The CDR3 is 14 amino acids. Trimming stripped 4 bases from V and 0 bases from J, with 7 bases between. Germline values: CDR1 SNHLY, CDR2 FYNNEI. As for this clonotype: The antigen is not known.

In TCRdb, the RT-PCR reads were re-called with MiXCR into one record per CDR3 protein. The top ten clones hold around 9.9% of a sample with over 650,000 distinct CDR3 sequences, under 20% of them seen once. Specimen: PBMCs from blood, collected around 5 days after vaccination. The clonotype comes from a man between 50 and 59 years old who received an inactivated influenza vaccine. The chain joins TRBV2 to TRBJ1-3; D gene uncertain. The CDR3, as DNA: TGTGCCAGCAGTGCCCGGCTCTCTGGAAACACCATATATTTT. Translating gives CASSARLSGNTIYF. The full variable domain, in which reference TRBV2 and TRBJ1-3 provide the parts outside the CDR3, is EPEVTQTPSHQVTQMGQEVILRCVPISNHLYFYWYRQILGQKVEFLVSFYNNEISEKSEIFDDQFSVERPDGSNFTLKIRSTKLEDSAMYFCASSARLSGNTIYFGEGSWLTVV.